This entry features one TCR beta chain sequence. Antigen specificity is unknown. Per sample, no less than 6 micrograms of total RNA were extracted. This entry comes from a study of blood T cells in healthy people across ages. Trimming pared 5 bases from V and 3 bases from J, leaving 13 bases between. This CDR3 contains 14 residues. Germline V gives CDR1 MNHEY, CDR2 SMNVEV (reference sequence). Study-wide findings and caveats: Age advanced and TCR beta diversity per million T cells fell, roughly linearly. Diversity estimated from one million T cells was considered an underestimate.

The authors ran a second PCR of about 7 to 11 cycles using a sample-barcoded 5' primer and a J-beta primer mix. Each cDNA molecule was tagged by a template-switch adaptor with 12 random nucleotides. TCRdb re-analysed the 5' RACE reads in MiXCR, keeping a single row per CDR3 protein. The sample contains 850,000 to 1,300,000 distinct CDR3 sequences, over 35% of which appear only once. Sequencing used blood. This TCR was recovered from a woman between 55 and 75 years old in good health. The chain has TRBV27 and TRBJ1-1; weak D call: TRBD1 (6 bases). The CDR3 region is CASSLVRGYTEAFF. The CDR3 region has the DNA TGTGCCAGCAGTCTGGTAAGGGGGTACACTGAAGCTTTCTTT.